This entry lists 10 T cell receptor beta chains sequenced from one sample in a study of early T cells in non-severe SARS-CoV-2 infection. MiXCR, run by TCRdb on the 5' RACE reads, gives a single entry per CDR3 protein. The sample records 100,000 to 130,000 distinct CDR3 sequences, about 12% being singletons. The specimen sequenced was whole blood. These receptors all come from an adult who was a healthcare worker with PCR-confirmed SARS-CoV-2 infection or an uninfected control (not recorded which).

Here the CDR3 DNA reads TGTGCCAGCAACCGACAGCCATTTCTGTACGAGCAGTACTTC. It specifies CASNRQPFLYEQYF. The V gene is TRBV2, the J gene TRBJ2-7; tentative D call: TRBD1 (5 bases). Germline V CDR1 and CDR2: SNHLY, FYNNEI. This CDR3 is 14 amino acids long. The V and J ends lost 7 bases and 4 bases respectively, with 17 bases between them.

This clonotype has a handful of counts. The V call is TRBV19, the J call TRBJ1-6; a possible D gene is TRBD1 (5 bases). CDR1 and CDR2 from the germline V gene are LNHDA and SQIVND (reference sequence). CDR3 size: 13 residues. V was clipped by 3 bases and J by 7 bases, with 7 bases between them. CDR3 loop: CASSINRNSPLHF. The CDR3 DNA reads TGTGCCAGTAGTATTAACAGGAATTCACCCCTCCACTTT.

This clonotype appeared many times. The rearrangement joins TRBV12-3 or TRBV12-4 to TRBJ2-1; D is perhaps TRBD1 (5 bases). V gave up 5 bases and J gave up 5 bases, with 19 bases separating them. The CDR3 totals 16 residues. In DNA, the CDR3 is TGTGCCAGCAGTAGAATTAGGGGATCGAACGACAATGAGCAGTTCTTC. Residues: CASSRIRGSNDNEQFF.

About this clonotype itself: This sequence may be a read error, since a much larger clone differs from it by one base. The V call is TRBV5-1, the J call TRBJ1-1; the match to TRBD1 covers 8 bases. The CDR3 is made up of 14 amino acids. Germline V CDR1 and CDR2: SGHRS, YFSETQ. The CDR3 DNA reads as TGCGCCACCAGCTACACAGGGGGAAGGAGTGAAGCTTTCTTT. Amino acid sequence: CATSYTGGRSEAFF.

This clonotype has more than one count but fewer than ten. One base away lies a much larger clone, so this may be a sequencing read error. V gene TRBV11-2 combines with J gene TRBJ1-1; maybe TRBD1 (5 bases). The CDR3 contains 13 residues. V dropped 1 base and J dropped 3 bases, with 6 bases sitting between them. The germline gives CDR1 SGHAT, CDR2 FQNNGV. For the CDR3, the DNA is TGTGCCAGCAGCTTAGGACAGTACACTGAAGCTTTCTTT. Protein product: CASSLGQYTEAFF. Combining the CDR3 with reference TRBV11-2 and TRBJ1-1 gives the whole variable domain EAGVAQSPRYKIIEKRQSVAFWCNPISGHATLYWYQQILGQGPKLLIQFQNNGVVDDSQLPKDRFSAERLKGVDSTLKIQPAKLEDSAVYLCASSLGQYTEAFFGQGTRLTVV.

As to this clonotype: This may stem from a read error, because a much larger clone lies one nucleotide away. The chain is built from TRBV7-9 and TRBJ1-3; D gene ambiguous. Trimming removed 5 bases from V and 8 bases from J, with 13 bases in between. The CDR3 length is 13 residues. The germline gives CDR1 SEHNR, CDR2 FQNEAQ (reference sequence). The chain's CDR3 is CASSLTRRDTIYF. The CDR3 bases are TGTGCCAGCAGCCTGACACGGAGGGACACCATATATTTT. The full variable domain, in which reference TRBV7-9 and TRBJ1-3 provide the parts outside the CDR3, is DTGVSQNPRHKITKRGQNVTFRCDPISEHNRLYWYRQTLGQGPEFLTYFQNEAQLEKSRLLSDRFSAERPKGSFSTLEIQRTEQGDSAMYLCASSLTRRDTIYFGEGSWLTVV.

The V call is TRBV6-6, the J call TRBJ2-6, with D tentatively TRBD1 (7 bases). Germline loops: CDR1 MNHNY, CDR2 SVGAGI (reference sequence). This CDR3 region has 16 residues. V lost 3 bases to trimming and J lost 1 base, with 10 bases between them. DNA for the CDR3: TGTGCCAGCAGTTATGCAGGGGGGTCTGGGGCCAACGTCCTGACTTTC. As protein: CASSYAGGSGANVLTF.

The V call is TRBV9, the J call TRBJ2-1, with D unresolved. Between the trimmed V and J ends, which lost 1 base and 5 bases, there was a span of 10 bases. The germline CDR1 and CDR2 sequences are SGDLS and YYNGEE. CDR3 length: 14 residues. The CDR3 DNA follows: TGTGCCAGCAGCGTACGGGCAGAAAACAATGAGCAGTTCTTC. This translates into CASSVRAENNEQFF.

This clonotype turned up a few times. This rearrangement joins TRBV14 to TRBJ2-7; D is perhaps TRBD1 (5 bases). Germline values: CDR1 SGHDN, CDR2 FVKESK. This CDR3 is 16 amino acids long. The ends were cut back, 1 base at V and 2 bases at J, with 15 bases in the middle. The CDR3 protein is CASSQALLTRAYEQYF. CDR3 sequence (DNA): TGTGCCAGCAGCCAAGCCTTGCTTACCAGGGCCTACGAGCAGTACTTC.

There are many counts of this clonotype. This chain links TRBV28 with TRBJ2-7; D may be TRBD1 (7 bases). Trimming removed 6 bases at V and 7 bases at J, with 19 bases between. CDR3 length: 14 amino acids. CDR1 and CDR2 (germline): MDHEN, SYDVKM. The CDR3 nucleotides are TGTGCCAGCAGACTAATATCTCCAGGGGGGGAGCAGTACTTC. As protein: CASRLISPGGEQYF.